Below are 32 T cell receptor beta chains sequenced from a single sample in a study of blood T cell repertoires in COVID-19 (TCRdb year 2020). Libraries were constructed by the immunoSEQ multiplex PCR assay. The immuneACCESS repertoire file appears here via TCRdb, limited to in-frame rearrangements. These files lack a portion of the clones; in checked studies, under half of the deficit traces to unresolved V genes, and the cause of the others is not known. The sample table shows 200,000 to 300,000 clones, and around 86% are seen once. In total, the top ten clones hold approximately 5.1% of the sample. Sequenced sample: peripheral blood. Source of these receptors: a woman aged 55-70 years with COVID-19, enrolled during active disease.

The chain recombines TRBV3-1 (or the pseudogene TRBV3-2) with TRBJ2-3, with 10 bases lining up with TRBD2. Germline assignment: CDR1 LGHDT and CDR2 YNNKEL (reference sequence). Trimming cost V 4 bases and J 3 bases; bases outside gene matches: 7. The CDR3 consists of 16 residues. CDR3 nucleotide sequence: TGTGCCAGCAGCCCCCTGCTAGCGGGAGTGACAGATACGCAGTATTTT. It translates to CASSPLLAGVTDTQYF.

The chain joins TRBV2 to TRBJ2-7, with 10 bases fitting TRBD1. Trimming took 3 bases from V and 5 from J; bases not matched to a gene: 7. The CDR3 spans 15 residues. Germline CDR1 SNHLY, CDR2 FYNNEI. Written as DNA, the CDR3 is TGTGCCAGCAGTGAGGGACAGGGGAATTCTCACGAGCAGTACTTC. Its translation is CASSEGQGNSHEQYF. The complete variable domain, with remaining parts taken from reference TRBV2 and TRBJ2-7, reads EPEVTQTPSHQVTQMGQEVILRCVPISNHLYFYWYRQILGQKVEFLVSFYNNEISEKSEIFDDQFSVERPDGSNFTLKIRSTKLEDSAMYFCASSEGQGNSHEQYFGPGTRLTVT.

This chain joins TRBV28 and TRBJ2-7; 11 bases line up with TRBD1. This CDR3 has 15 residues. Losses at the gene ends were 2 bases for V and 5 bases for J; bases not matched to a gene: 5. Germline values: CDR1 MDHEN, CDR2 SYDVKM. The CDR3 region is CASSLGGTGGHEQYF. The CDR3 DNA reads as TGTGCCAGCAGTTTAGGGGGGACAGGGGGGCACGAGCAGTACTTC.

The chain couples TRBV7-8 to TRBJ1-6; D might be TRBD1 (5 bases). The CDR3 extends over 13 amino acids. Germline V lookup: CDR1 SGHVS, CDR2 FQNEAQ. V lost 3 bases, J lost 6 bases, and 6 bases lay in between. The CDR3 coding sequence is TGTGCCAGCAGCTTGACAGTTAATTCACCCCTCCACTTT. It is translated as CASSLTVNSPLHF.

V gene TRBV18 combines with J gene TRBJ2-1; TRBD1 matches at 9 bases. The CDR3 contains 20 residues. Germline V gives CDR1 KGHSH, CDR2 LQKENI. V shed 6 bases, J shed 0 bases, and the junction held 18 bases outside the gene matches. CDR3 sequence reads: CASSPTRDREAQRSYNEQFF. CDR3 bases: TGTGCCAGCTCCCCTACCCGGGACAGGGAGGCCCAGCGCTCCTACAATGAGCAGTTCTTC.

V is TRBV5-6 and J is TRBJ2-7, with 10 bases that match TRBD2. The CDR3 has 15 amino acids. Trimming took 4 bases from V and 6 from J; bases not matched to a gene: 10. Germline CDR1 is SGHDT and CDR2 is YYEEEE. CDR3 region: CASSPHGLAAPEQYF. The CDR3 DNA reads TGTGCCAGCAGCCCCCACGGACTAGCGGCACCCGAGCAGTACTTC.

The chain employs TRBV5-1 and TRBJ2-2, with D possibly matching TRBD2 (6 bases). V lost 2 bases and J 6 bases, leaving 8 bases between the germline ends. The germline V gene has CDR1 SGHRS and CDR2 YFSETQ. The CDR3 runs 13 residues. As DNA, the CDR3 is TGCGCCAGCAGCTTAACTAGCCCCGGGGAGCTGTTTTTT. Amino acids: CASSLTSPGELFF.

This chain connects TRBV18 to TRBJ1-1; 7 bases match TRBD1. In germline, CDR1 is KGHSH, CDR2 LQKENI. This CDR3 region has 17 residues. V was pared by 3 bases and J by 0 bases, with 10 bases of the junction left unmatched. The CDR3 DNA is TGTGCCAGCTCACCTCTTCCGGGGACAGCGATGAACACTGAAGCTTTCTTT. Translation: CASSPLPGTAMNTEAFF.

CDR3: CSAATIHEQFF. CDR3 DNA: TGCAGCGCCGCGACTATACATGAGCAGTTCTTC. The V gene is TRBV29-1, the J gene TRBJ2-1, with D perhaps matching TRBD2 (5 bases). Trimming stripped 7 bases from V and 8 bases from J, with 12 bases between. Germline loops: CDR1 SQVTM, CDR2 ANQGSEA. CDR3 length: 11 residues.

In this sample, this clone turned up a few times. V and J are TRBV7-2 and TRBJ2-3; 15 positions agree with TRBD2. This CDR3 is 19 amino acids long. Germline loops: CDR1 SGHTA, CDR2 FQGNSA. V gave up 1 base and J gave up 2 bases; unmatched junction bases: 7. The CDR3 sequence is CASSLVGGLAGGATDTQYF. CDR3 nucleotide sequence: TGTGCCAGCAGCTTAGTGGGAGGACTAGCGGGAGGGGCCACAGATACGCAGTATTTT.

This clone was recorded a few times. The chain links TRBV19 to TRBJ2-5; D not certain. The CDR3 totals 14 residues. V lost 3 bases, J lost 1 base, and 9 bases lay in between. Germline lookup yields CDR1 LNHDA and CDR2 SQIVND (reference sequence). The CDR3 DNA reads as TGTGCCAGTAGTATCGGGTCTACCCAAGAGACCCAGTACTTC. It codes for CASSIGSTQETQYF.

The V gene is TRBV7-2, the J gene TRBJ2-1; 7 bases line up with TRBD2. Germline CDR1 SGHTA, CDR2 FQGNSA. The CDR3 runs 16 residues. J was trimmed by 8 bases and V by 0 bases; bases with no gene match: 10. DNA of the CDR3: TGTGCCAGCAGCTTAGCGGGCGGGAGCATTAGCCATGAGCAGTTCTTC. Protein: CASSLAGGSISHEQFF. Variable domain in full (rest from reference TRBV7-2 and TRBJ2-1): GAGVSQSPSNKVTEKGKDVELRCDPISGHTALYWYRQSLGQGLEFLIYFQGNSAPDKSGLPSDRFSAERTGGSVSTLTIQRTQQEDSAVYLCASSLAGGSISHEQFFGPGTRLTVL.

This rearrangement joins TRBV28 to TRBJ1-2, with 8 bases matching TRBD1. V shed 4 bases, J shed 5 bases, and the junction held 9 bases outside the gene matches. The CDR3 runs to 15 residues. Looked up from germline, CDR1 is MDHEN and CDR2 is SYDVKM. The CDR3 protein is CASSSSARGLYGYTF. DNA for the CDR3: TGTGCCAGCAGTTCGTCGGCCAGGGGGCTTTATGGCTACACCTTC.

The chain uses TRBV28 and TRBJ1-2; 9 bases map to TRBD1. Unmatched junction bases numbered 7, after V lost 3 bases and J lost 8 bases. Germline V gene data show CDR1 as MDHEN and CDR2 as SYDVKM. The CDR3 is made up of 14 amino acids. In DNA form, the CDR3 reads TGTGCCAGCAGTTTTGAATGGACAGGGGAGGGCTACACCTTC. This translates into CASSFEWTGEGYTF.

This chain uses TRBV6-5 with TRBJ2-7; TRBD2 is a possible D gene (6 bases). Looked up from germline, CDR1 is MNHEY and CDR2 is SVGAGI. V was trimmed by 6 bases and J by 5 bases, leaving 11 bases between them. The CDR3 is 12 amino acids. CDR3 nucleotide sequence: TGTGCCAGCAGCTATGGAGGGAACGAGCAGTACTTC. This translates into CASSYGGNEQYF.

The chain uses TRBV7-8 and TRBJ2-7, with 9 bases fitting TRBD1. This CDR3 region has 16 residues. The V and J ends lost 7 bases and 3 bases, in that order; junction bases with no gene match: 13. Germline CDR1 is SGHVS and CDR2 is FQNEAQ. The CDR3 is CASTPRIRDRDYEQYF. The DNA of the CDR3 is TGTGCCAGCACCCCAAGGATCCGGGACAGGGACTACGAGCAGTACTTC.

The chain couples TRBV5-1 to TRBJ2-7; 9 nucleotides line up with TRBD1. This CDR3 spans 15 amino acids. The ends lost 0 bases at V and 1 base at J; junction bases unmatched: 2. CDR1 and CDR2 (germline): SGHRS, YFSETQ. The CDR3 nucleotides read TGCGCCAGCAGCTTGGCGACAGGGGGATCCTACGAGCAGTACTTC. This translates into CASSLATGGSYEQYF. The complete variable domain, with remaining parts taken from reference TRBV5-1 and TRBJ2-7, reads KAGVTQTPRYLIKTRGQQVTLSCSPISGHRSVSWYQQTPGQGLQFLFEYFSETQRNKGNFPGRFSGRQFSNSRSEMNVSTLELGDSALYLCASSLATGGSYEQYFGPGTRLTVT.

This rearrangement joins TRBV7-9 to TRBJ1-5; D ambiguous. This CDR3 has 15 residues. The V and J ends lost 1 base and 0 bases respectively, with 7 bases between them. Germline CDR1 reads SEHNR; CDR2 reads FQNEAQ (reference sequence). The CDR3 region is CASSLVGGSNQPQHF. CDR3 bases: TGTGCCAGCAGCTTAGTCGGCGGTAGCAATCAGCCCCAGCATTTT.

The chain uses TRBV19 and TRBJ2-5; the D gene is possibly TRBD2 (6 bases). The germline V and J ends were trimmed by 3 bases and 4 bases, with 18 bases remaining between them. The CDR3 loop spans 16 amino acids. CDR1 and CDR2 (germline): LNHDA, SQIVND (reference sequence). The CDR3 is CASSISRGKLGETQYF. CDR3 coding DNA: TGTGCCAGTAGTATTTCCCGGGGGAAGTTAGGAGAGACCCAGTACTTC. Complete variable domain (other parts from reference TRBV19 and TRBJ2-5): DGGITQSPKYLFRKEGQNVTLSCEQNLNHDAMYWYRQDPGQGLRLIYYSQIVNDFQKGDIAEGYSVSREKKESFPLTVTSAQKNPTAFYLCASSISRGKLGETQYFGPGTRLLVL.

The CDR3 loop reads CASSLGVSWDLQPQHF. The CDR3 bases are TGTGCCAGCAGTTTAGGGGTCTCTTGGGACTTGCAGCCCCAGCATTTT. V is TRBV28 and J is TRBJ1-5; a possible D gene is TRBD1 (5 bases). In germline, CDR1 is MDHEN, CDR2 SYDVKM. The CDR3 contains 16 residues. Trimming cost V 2 bases and J 7 bases, with 18 bases left between them.

This chain uses TRBV24-1 with TRBJ2-1, with 10 nucleotides matching TRBD2. Germline V gives CDR1 KGHDR, CDR2 SFDVKD. This CDR3 comprises 16 residues. Losses at the gene ends were 2 bases for V and 6 bases for J; bases not matched to a gene: 6. The CDR3 spells CATSDSWLAGANEQFF. CDR3 coding DNA: TGTGCCACCAGTGATTCCTGGCTAGCGGGAGCCAATGAGCAGTTCTTC.

This chain connects TRBV28 to TRBJ1-2, with no clear D. Looked up from germline, CDR1 is MDHEN and CDR2 is SYDVKM. V was clipped by 7 bases and J by 6 bases, with 9 bases between them. The CDR3 has 11 residues. CDR3 region: CASNHRDGYTF. Written as DNA, the CDR3 is TGTGCCAGCAACCACAGAGATGGCTACACCTTC.

The V call is TRBV3-1 (or the pseudogene TRBV3-2), the J call TRBJ1-1, with a possible D match to TRBD1 (5 bases). The CDR3 runs 11 residues. V was clipped by 6 bases and J by 8 bases, with 10 bases between them. Germline loops: CDR1 LGHDT, CDR2 YNNKEL (reference sequence). CDR3 protein: CASRQEGEAFF. CDR3 nucleotides: TGTGCCAGCAGACAGGAGGGAGAAGCTTTCTTT.

This clone was counted between two and nine times. This chain connects TRBV28 to TRBJ2-5; possibly TRBD2 for D (5 bases). Germline CDR1 MDHEN, CDR2 SYDVKM. CDR3 length: 14 amino acids. Trimming shortened V by 7 bases and J by 5 bases, and 17 bases separated the two germline ends. DNA for the CDR3: TGTGCCAGCAACCCGGGTCGAGGCGGGGAGACCCAGTACTTC. Amino acids: CASNPGRGGETQYF.

The chain links TRBV11-2 to TRBJ1-5; 8 bases align to TRBD1. This CDR3 is built from 15 residues. Losses at the gene ends were 5 bases for V and 6 bases for J; bases not matched to a gene: 9. Per the germline V gene, CDR1 is SGHAT and CDR2 is FQNNGV. The CDR3: CASSTSTGAGQPQHF. The CDR3 DNA reads as TGTGCCAGCAGCACATCGACAGGGGCAGGTCAGCCCCAGCATTTT.

The V call is TRBV27, the J call TRBJ2-7; unclear D gene. CDR1 is MNHEY and CDR2 is SMNVEV in the germline V gene (reference sequence). V lost 6 bases and J 6 bases, leaving 9 bases between the germline ends. CDR3 size: 11 residues. This chain's CDR3 is CASSYAREQYF. The DNA of the CDR3 is TGTGCCAGCAGCTATGCTCGCGAGCAGTACTTC.

This rearrangement joins TRBV15 to TRBJ2-6, with a tentative D call TRBD1 (6 bases). The CDR3 loop spans 18 amino acids. V was cut by 3 bases and J by 0 bases, with 15 bases left in between. CDR1 is LNHNV, CDR2 YYDKDF, per germline (reference sequence). The CDR3 nucleotides read TGTGCCACCAGCAGTGAGGGGGATCTGGTCTCTGGGGCCAACGTCCTGACTTTC. Protein sequence: CATSSEGDLVSGANVLTF.

The V gene is TRBV11-2, the J gene TRBJ1-3; 10 bases line up with TRBD1. CDR3 length: 15 amino acids. Germline values: CDR1 SGHAT, CDR2 FQNNGV. V lost 5 bases to trimming and J lost 4 bases; unmatched junction nucleotides: 5. CDR3 bases: TGTGCCAGCAGCCTGACAGGGGGCTCGGGAAACACCATATATTTT. It encodes CASSLTGGSGNTIYF.

This rearrangement joins TRBV9 to TRBJ2-2, with D maybe TRBD2 (6 bases). This CDR3 region has 14 residues. The V and J ends lost 4 bases and 7 bases respectively, with 14 bases between them. The germline V gene encodes CDR1 SGDLS and CDR2 YYNGEE. The CDR3 DNA is TGTGCCAGCAGCACGCGCCAGGGAGGCGGGGAGCTGTTTTTT. Amino acid sequence: CASSTRQGGGELFF.

This chain connects TRBV19 to TRBJ2-7, with D possibly matching TRBD2 (5 bases). Germline V CDR1 and CDR2: LNHDA, SQIVND (reference sequence). The CDR3 runs 15 residues. V lost 5 bases and J 3 bases, leaving 17 bases between the germline ends. The CDR3 region has the DNA TGTGCCAGTAGTGGAGATAGTCCGGGGAACTACGAGCAGTACTTC. It is translated as CASSGDSPGNYEQYF. The full variable domain, with the rest looked up from reference TRBV19 and TRBJ2-7, is DGGITQSPKYLFRKEGQNVTLSCEQNLNHDAMYWYRQDPGQGLRLIYYSQIVNDFQKGDIAEGYSVSREKKESFPLTVTSAQKNPTAFYLCASSGDSPGNYEQYFGPGTRLTVT.

The genes are TRBV5-1 and TRBJ1-2; a possible D gene is TRBD1 (5 bases). The CDR3 is 13 amino acids. The germline V gene encodes CDR1 SGHRS and CDR2 YFSETQ. Trimming removed 4 bases at V and 14 bases at J, with 21 bases between. The CDR3 is CASSPAGAPIGTF. CDR3 bases: TGCGCCAGCAGCCCCGCTGGGGCGCCGATCGGGACCTTC.

The V and J genes are TRBV23-1 and TRBJ1-1; D might be TRBD1 (6 bases). TRBV23-1 is an ORF; its function is uncertain. The CDR3 is 17 amino acids. V was shortened by 2 bases and J by 1 base, with 17 bases between the two germline ends. Written as DNA, the CDR3 is TGCGCCAGCAGTCAAAAACCCGAACTGGGGGCGAACACTGAAGCTTTCTTT. This sequence encodes CASSQKPELGANTEAFF.